Shown below are 25 T cell receptor beta chains from a single sample sequenced in a study of control samples from healthy donors and cancer patients. Sequencing used immunoSEQ multiplex PCR; TCRdb keeps in-frame clones, though not all of them. The sample carries 130,000 to 150,000 clones, more than 90% recorded once. The sequenced material came from blood. These receptors originate from a man between 25 and 39 years old in good health.

This clone appeared a few times. The V call is TRBV7-2, the J call TRBJ2-7, with D possibly matching TRBD1 (5 bases). The length of the CDR3 is 14 residues. Germline-derived CDR1 and CDR2 are SGHTA and FQGNSA. V was clipped by 1 base and J by 0 bases, with 7 bases between them. For the CDR3, the DNA is TGTGCCAGCAGCTTAGATCAGGGCTCCTACGAGCAGTACTTC. Translation gives CASSLDQGSYEQYF. The whole variable domain, filled in from reference TRBV7-2 and TRBJ2-7, reads GAGVSQSPSNKVTEKGKDVELRCDPISGHTALYWYRQSLGQGLEFLIYFQGNSAPDKSGLPSDRFSAERTGGSVSTLTIQRTQQEDSAVYLCASSLDQGSYEQYFGPGTRLTVT.

The chain carries TRBV27 and TRBJ1-2, with TRBD1 matching over 8 bases. Trimming removed 6 bases from V and 7 bases from J; junction bases left unmatched: 10. The CDR3 length is 14 residues. Germline V CDR1 and CDR2: MNHEY, SMNVEV (reference sequence). The CDR3 region is CASSTQGDLGGYTF. In nucleotides, the CDR3 is TGTGCCAGCAGCACACAGGGGGACTTAGGTGGCTACACCTTC.

The V call is TRBV12-3 or TRBV12-4, the J call TRBJ2-1; D might be TRBD1 (5 bases). The CDR3 has 13 amino acids. Deletions cut 0 bases from V and 8 bases from J, with 8 bases between. For the CDR3, the DNA is TGTGCCAGCAGTTTAGCGACAGAGGATGAGCAGTTCTTC. Translating it yields CASSLATEDEQFF.

This chain connects TRBV4-1 to TRBJ2-2; D remains ambiguous. With 5 bases removed from V and 5 bases from J, the gap between germline ends came to 12 bases. Germline V gives CDR1 MGHRA, CDR2 YSYEKL. The CDR3 covers 14 residues. The CDR3 nucleotides are TGCGCCAGCAGCGGGAAAATTGGGACCGGGGAGCTGTTTTTT. Protein: CASSGKIGTGELFF.

The J gene is TRBJ1-2, the V gene TRBV7-9, with no clear D. Trimming stripped 9 bases from V and 2 bases from J, with 19 bases between. The germline gives CDR1 SEHNR, CDR2 FQNEAQ (reference sequence). The CDR3 is made up of 15 amino acids. The CDR3 loop reads CASTAHSNANYGYTF. CDR3 bases: TGTGCCAGTACGGCACACTCGAACGCCAACTATGGCTACACCTTC.

The chain employs TRBV29-1 and TRBJ1-1, with unresolved D. Germline V gene data show CDR1 as SQVTM and CDR2 as ANQGSEA. The V gene lost 7 bases and the J gene lost 1 base, with 16 bases spanning the gap. The CDR3 has 14 amino acids. CDR3 residues: CSGILILGNTEAFF. The CDR3 DNA reads as TGCAGCGGGATACTAATTCTGGGGAACACTGAAGCTTTCTTT.

The chain carries TRBV24-1 and TRBJ1-5; D unclear. Per the germline V gene, CDR1 is KGHDR and CDR2 is SFDVKD. The CDR3 runs to 13 residues. Trimming took 4 bases from V and 2 from J, leaving 5 bases between them. CDR3 sequence reads: CATSESGNQPQHF. CDR3 coding DNA: TGTGCCACCAGTGAGTCGGGCAATCAGCCCCAGCATTTT.

The chain couples TRBV7-9 to TRBJ1-2; D call uncertain. This CDR3 is 13 amino acids long. Trimming took off 1 base at V and 5 bases at J, with 8 bases between the two ends. Germline loops: CDR1 SEHNR, CDR2 FQNEAQ (reference sequence). CDR3 sequence: CASSLGWRYGYTF. The CDR3 DNA sequence: TGTGCCAGCAGCTTAGGGTGGCGGTATGGCTACACCTTC. The variable domain in full, with the rest retrieved from reference TRBV7-9 and TRBJ1-2, is DTGVSQNPRHKITKRGQNVTFRCDPISEHNRLYWYRQTLGQGPEFLTYFQNEAQLEKSRLLSDRFSAERPKGSFSTLEIQRTEQGDSAMYLCASSLGWRYGYTFGSGTRLTVV.

The chain carries TRBV27 and TRBJ2-7, with D perhaps TRBD2 (6 bases). This CDR3 has 15 amino acids. Germline V gene sequence: CDR1 MNHEY, CDR2 SMNVEV (reference sequence). Trimming removed 8 bases at V and 4 bases at J, with 21 bases between. The CDR3 sequence: CASEVGPGVDYEQYF. Here the CDR3 DNA reads TGTGCCAGCGAGGTCGGTCCGGGGGTAGATTACGAGCAGTACTTC.

The chain carries TRBV10-3 and TRBJ1-5, with TRBD1 matching 7 bases. The CDR3 sequence is 16 residues long. The germline gives CDR1 ENHRY, CDR2 SYGVKD. The V and J ends lost 0 bases and 4 bases, in that order; junction bases with no gene match: 6. CDR3 sequence: CAISESGGAGNQPQHF. The CDR3 bases are TGTGCCATCAGTGAGTCAGGGGGCGCTGGGAATCAGCCCCAGCATTTT.

The chain links TRBV6-5 to TRBJ1-4, with D unclear. Germline CDR1 reads MNHEY; CDR2 reads SVGAGI. V dropped 4 bases and J dropped 0 bases, with 9 bases sitting between them. The CDR3 has 15 residues. CDR3 nucleotide sequence: TGTGCCAGCAGTTTAACACGGGCAACTAATGAAAAACTGTTTTTT. Translated: CASSLTRATNEKLFF.

CDR3: CASSLGQGPYEQYF. The CDR3 DNA reads as TGTGCCAGCAGCCTTGGACAGGGCCCCTACGAGCAGTACTTC. The rearrangement joins TRBV14 to TRBJ2-7; 8 bases line up with TRBD1. Germline V gene lookup returns CDR1 SGHDN and CDR2 FVKESK. J was trimmed by 2 bases and V by 4 bases; bases with no gene match: 4. This CDR3 has 14 residues.

This clone was found a few times. The chain recombines TRBV24-1 with TRBJ2-3, with 11 positions matching TRBD2. CDR3 length: 16 residues. With 7 bases clipped from V and 6 bases from J, the junction kept 11 bases outside the gene matches. Per the germline V gene, CDR1 is KGHDR and CDR2 is SFDVKD. For the CDR3, the DNA is TGTGCCACCAGCGAGACGGTAGCGGGAGGGCTGGATACGCAGTATTTT. This encodes CATSETVAGGLDTQYF.

This clone was seen once. The chain links TRBV10-3 to TRBJ2-1, with 7 nucleotides matching TRBD2. Trimming took 7 bases from V and 10 from J; bases not matched to a gene: 4. The CDR3 runs to 11 residues. The germline CDR1 and CDR2 sequences are ENHRY and SYGVKD. The CDR3 sequence is CAITGGREQFF. The CDR3 coding sequence is TGTGCCATCACGGGGGGTCGCGAGCAGTTCTTC.

V and J are TRBV19 and TRBJ1-5; 8 positions agree with TRBD1. The CDR3 extends over 17 amino acids. Germline values: CDR1 LNHDA, CDR2 SQIVND (reference sequence). With V trimmed by 6 bases and J by 6 bases, 16 bases remained unmatched. This CDR3 is CASRRGTGTPPSQPQHF. The CDR3 DNA sequence: TGTGCCAGTAGAAGGGGGACAGGAACCCCCCCTAGTCAGCCCCAGCATTTT.

The rearrangement joins TRBV30 to TRBJ2-7; D not certain. The CDR3 covers 13 residues. With 0 bases removed from V and 1 base from J, the gap between germline ends came to 7 bases. Germline assignment: CDR1 GTSNPN and CDR2 SVGIG (reference sequence). CDR3 nucleotide sequence: TGTGCCTGGAGTGTACTTGATTCCTACGAGCAGTACTTC. Translation gives CAWSVLDSYEQYF. Full variable domain (missing parts from reference TRBV30 and TRBJ2-7): SQTIHQWPATLVQPVGSPLSLECTVEGTSNPNLYWYRQAAGRGLQLLFYSVGIGQISSEVPQNLSASRPQDRQFILSSKKLLLSDSGFYLCAWSVLDSYEQYFGPGTRLTVT.

This clone was observed a single time. The chain couples TRBV28 to TRBJ2-3; the match to TRBD2 covers 7 bases. Germline V gene sequence: CDR1 MDHEN, CDR2 SYDVKM. This CDR3 has 15 residues. J lost 2 bases, V lost 6 bases, and 8 bases had no gene match. The CDR3 is CASSSPSGFTDTQYF. The CDR3 bases are TGTGCCAGCAGCTCTCCTAGCGGCTTCACAGATACGCAGTATTTT.

The chain links TRBV6-6 to TRBJ1-1, with unresolved D. Germline assignment: CDR1 MNHNY and CDR2 SVGAGI (reference sequence). This CDR3 comprises 14 residues. V was clipped by 7 bases and J by 1 base, with 13 bases between them. CDR3 in amino acids: CASTPTRENTEAFF. DNA for the CDR3: TGTGCCAGCACCCCCACTAGAGAGAACACTGAAGCTTTCTTT.

V is TRBV5-1 and J is TRBJ1-6; D uncertain. Looked up from germline, CDR1 is SGHRS and CDR2 is YFSETQ. V lost 1 base and J 5 bases, leaving 7 bases between the germline ends. The CDR3 is made up of 14 amino acids. The CDR3 loop is CASSLRADNSPLHF. The CDR3 coding sequence is TGCGCCAGCAGCTTGCGGGCCGATAATTCACCCCTCCACTTT.

This rearrangement joins TRBV7-9 to TRBJ2-2; TRBD1 matches 10 bases. CDR3 length: 17 residues. V gave up 5 bases and J gave up 5 bases; unmatched junction bases: 11. Looked up from germline, CDR1 is SEHNR and CDR2 is FQNEAQ (reference sequence). As DNA, the CDR3 is TGTGCCAGCAGCCCAGGCCCCGACAGGGGGCTAACCGGGGAGCTGTTTTTT. It codes for CASSPGPDRGLTGELFF.

This chain links TRBV6-5 with TRBJ1-2, with 7 bases aligning to TRBD1. The CDR3 is made up of 13 amino acids. J was trimmed by 8 bases and V by 5 bases; bases with no gene match: 8. CDR1 and CDR2 (germline): MNHEY, SVGAGI. CDR3 sequence reads: CASSPVAGQGYTF. The DNA for the CDR3 is TGTGCCAGCAGTCCTGTCGCGGGACAGGGCTACACCTTC.

This chain joins TRBV18 and TRBJ2-7, with a weak D call TRBD1 (7 bases). The CDR3 spans 15 residues. V lost 3 bases and J 6 bases, leaving 18 bases between the germline ends. The germline CDR1 and CDR2 sequences are KGHSH and LQKENI. Here the CDR3 DNA reads TGTGCCAGCTCACCCAGACAGGGACTCTTCTTCGAGCAGTACTTC. It translates to CASSPRQGLFFEQYF.

V usage is TRBV28 and J usage is TRBJ1-2; TRBD1 aligns across 9 bases. The CDR3 spans 14 residues. The germline gives CDR1 MDHEN, CDR2 SYDVKM. After removal of 7 bases from V and 0 bases from J, the junction contained 3 bases not matched to a gene. The CDR3 DNA sequence: TGTGCCAGCATTCGGACAGGGGCTAACTATGGCTACACCTTC. Residues: CASIRTGANYGYTF.

This chain links TRBV25-1 with TRBJ2-2, with D perhaps being TRBD1 or TRBD2 (5 bases each). CDR1 is MGHDK, CDR2 SYGVNS, per germline. V lost 1 base and J 3 bases, leaving 15 bases between the germline ends. The CDR3 extends over 17 amino acids. The CDR3 sequence: CASSESRDVAYTGELFF. The DNA for the CDR3 is TGTGCCAGCAGTGAATCGAGGGACGTCGCTTACACCGGGGAGCTGTTTTTT.

The V and J genes are TRBV13 and TRBJ1-1, with D possibly being TRBD1 (5 bases). The CDR3 length is 14 residues. V was shortened by 2 bases and J by 1 base, with 8 bases between the two germline ends. Germline CDR1 reads PRHDT; CDR2 reads FYEKMQ (reference sequence). CDR3 sequence: CASSLRTQNTEAFF. CDR3 coding DNA: TGTGCCAGCAGCTTAAGGACACAGAACACTGAAGCTTTCTTT.